The 24 T cell receptor beta chains below were found in one sample sequenced in a study of blood T cell repertoires in COVID-19. This table comes from immunoSEQ multiplex PCR, and its TCRdb copy is limited to in-frame clones, with some not included. The table lists hundreds of thousands of clones, around nine tenths of them singletons. The sequencing sample was made of peripheral blood. The origin of the receptors is a woman between 18 and 29 years old who had recovered from COVID-19.

Notes on this clone: Different DNA sequences within this sample yield the same CDR3. The chain recombines TRBV11-3 with TRBJ2-3; no definite D call. Looked up from germline, CDR1 is SGHNT and CDR2 is YENEEA. V was cut by 2 bases and J by 2 bases, with 8 bases left in between. The CDR3 runs 14 residues. The CDR3 protein is CASSLMADTDTQYF. The CDR3, as DNA: TGTGCCAGCAGCTTAATGGCGGACACAGATACGCAGTATTTT.

The chain links TRBV10-1 to TRBJ2-3, with 11 bases fitting TRBD2. V gave up 6 bases and J gave up 10 bases; unmatched junction bases: 6. The CDR3 covers 13 residues. Germline assignment: CDR1 WNHNN and CDR2 SYGVQD (reference sequence). DNA for the CDR3: TGCGCCAGCAGAGGTTCTAGCGGGGGGCCGCAGTATTTT. The encoded protein is CASRGSSGGPQYF.

J is TRBJ2-3 and V is TRBV15; a weak D match, TRBD1 (5 bases). V was pared by 0 bases and J by 1 base, with 14 bases between. The CDR3 extends over 17 amino acids. Germline V gives CDR1 LNHNV, CDR2 YYDKDF (reference sequence). The CDR3 sequence: CATSRDRWGLGTDTQYF. The DNA of the CDR3 is TGTGCCACCAGCAGAGATCGGTGGGGCTTGGGCACAGATACGCAGTATTTT.

This clone appeared a single time. This sequence joins TRBV29-1 and TRBJ1-3; D is unclear. This CDR3 is 15 amino acids long. Germline loops: CDR1 SQVTM, CDR2 ANQGSEA. The V end lost 5 bases, the J end lost 1 base, and 15 bases lay between the germline ends. The CDR3 coding sequence is TGCAGCGTTAAACCCAGAGGGAAATCTGGAAACACCATATATTTT. The encoded protein is CSVKPRGKSGNTIYF.

J is TRBJ2-3 and V is TRBV24-1; D is perhaps TRBD1 (5 bases). Between the trimmed V and J ends, which lost 5 bases and 4 bases, there was a span of 12 bases. Germline CDR1 and CDR2: KGHDR and SFDVKD. The CDR3 extends over 14 amino acids. The DNA of the CDR3 is TGTGCCACCAGTGGGACACCCAACCCAGATACGCAGTATTTT. It translates to CATSGTPNPDTQYF.

The V and J genes are TRBV19 and TRBJ1-2, with 7 bases that match TRBD1. Trimming cost V 2 bases and J 4 bases; bases outside gene matches: 7. CDR3 size: 15 residues. Germline values: CDR1 LNHDA, CDR2 SQIVND (reference sequence). This chain's CDR3 is CASSIPTGWAYGYTF. In nucleotides, the CDR3 is TGTGCCAGTAGTATACCGACAGGGTGGGCCTATGGCTACACCTTC.

The genes are TRBV5-5 and TRBJ2-3; the match to TRBD2 covers 7 bases. The CDR3 totals 14 residues. Germline values: CDR1 SGHKS, CDR2 YYEKEE (reference sequence). Losses at the gene ends were 4 bases for V and 7 bases for J; bases not matched to a gene: 9. The DNA for the CDR3 is TGTGCCAGCAGCCCCTCTGGAGGGACTAATACGCAGTATTTT. Amino acids: CASSPSGGTNTQYF.

V is TRBV4-3 and J is TRBJ1-4, with D uncertain. CDR1 and CDR2 (germline): LGHNA, YSLEER. The CDR3 extends over 17 amino acids. Trimming left V 3 bases short and J 2 bases short, with 16 bases between. The CDR3 DNA reads TGCGCCAGCAGCCAGGCGCATGGGTTGGGCACTAATGAAAAACTGTTTTTT. Translated: CASSQAHGLGTNEKLFF.

The rearrangement joins TRBV6-5 to TRBJ2-2, with D possibly matching TRBD2 (6 bases). The germline gives CDR1 MNHEY, CDR2 SVGAGI. Trimming took off 6 bases at V and 2 bases at J, with 10 bases between the two ends. The CDR3 runs 14 residues. CDR3 region: CASSRDLNTGELFF. CDR3 DNA sequence: TGTGCCAGCAGCAGGGACTTAAACACCGGGGAGCTGTTTTTT.

The chain carries TRBV10-1 and TRBJ2-5, with 8 positions matching TRBD2. This CDR3 has 17 amino acids. Germline V gene data show CDR1 as WNHNN and CDR2 as SYGVQD (reference sequence). J was trimmed by 5 bases and V by 2 bases; bases with no gene match: 13. The CDR3 DNA reads TGCGCCAGCAGTGAGGGGGGGCGGGGGGCCCCTGTTGAGACCCAGTACTTC. Translation: CASSEGGRGAPVETQYF.

The chain recombines TRBV5-1 with TRBJ2-1; no clear D. The V end lost 3 bases, the J end lost 1 base, and 11 bases lay between the germline ends. Germline-derived CDR1 and CDR2 are SGHRS and YFSETQ. The CDR3 extends over 15 amino acids. CDR3 amino acids: CASSSVQRSYNEQFF. DNA of the CDR3: TGCGCCAGCAGCTCAGTCCAGCGTTCCTACAATGAGCAGTTCTTC.

V gene TRBV6-5 combines with J gene TRBJ1-1; D might be TRBD1 (6 bases). From germline, CDR1 is MNHEY and CDR2 SVGAGI. V was trimmed by 2 bases and J by 2 bases, leaving 9 bases between them. The CDR3 is 14 amino acids. DNA of the CDR3: TGTGCCAGCAGTTACCGGGACACAAACACTGAAGCTTTCTTT. This codes for CASSYRDTNTEAFF.

This CDR3 reads CASSSSRDRGLYGYTF. CDR3 nucleotides: TGTGCCAGCAGTTCCTCCCGCGACAGGGGGTTGTATGGCTACACCTTC. This chain uses TRBV28 with TRBJ1-2, with TRBD1 identical over 9 bases. The V gene's germline CDR1 is MDHEN and CDR2 SYDVKM. Germline trimming cut 4 bases from V and 5 bases from J; bases unmatched to any gene: 11. The CDR3 has 16 residues.

The chain recombines TRBV7-2 with TRBJ2-2; 9 bases line up with TRBD1. This CDR3 is 18 amino acids long. Looked up from germline, CDR1 is SGHTA and CDR2 is FQGNSA. The junction had 14 bases not matched to a gene; V was cut back by 5 bases and J by 4 bases. CDR3: CASSITPGQGFSTGELFF. The CDR3 DNA follows: TGTGCCAGCAGCATAACTCCGGGACAGGGATTTAGCACCGGGGAGCTGTTTTTT.

This clone was seen once. This chain's CDR3 is CSVAPGQNNYGYTF. The CDR3 DNA sequence: TGCAGCGTCGCCCCGGGACAAAATAACTATGGCTACACCTTC. The J gene is TRBJ1-2, the V gene TRBV29-1; D is possibly TRBD1 (6 bases). This CDR3 is 14 amino acids long. Looked up from germline, CDR1 is SQVTM and CDR2 is ANQGSEA. V gave up 6 bases and J gave up 1 base, with 15 bases separating them. The variable domain in full, with the rest retrieved from reference TRBV29-1 and TRBJ1-2, is SAVISQKPSRDICQRGTSLTIQCQVDSQVTMMFWYRQQPGQSLTLIATANQGSEATYESGFVIDKFPISRPNLTFSTLTVSNMSPEDSSIYLCSVAPGQNNYGYTFGSGTRLTVV.

The gene calls are TRBV7-8 and TRBJ2-7; TRBD1 aligns across 12 bases. The CDR3 spans 16 residues. The junction had 8 bases not matched to a gene; V was cut back by 5 bases and J by 3 bases. Germline V lookup: CDR1 SGHVS, CDR2 FQNEAQ. Here the CDR3 DNA reads TGTGCCAGCAGCCGAACCGGGACAGGGGGCTTCTACGAGCAGTACGTC. It specifies CASSRTGTGGFYEQYV.

The chain uses TRBV19 and TRBJ2-1, with D maybe TRBD1 (5 bases). CDR1 is LNHDA and CDR2 is SQIVND in the germline V gene (reference sequence). This CDR3 contains 16 residues. V was pared by 1 base and J by 6 bases, with 16 bases between. This CDR3 is CASSIGAGIVSNEQFF. For the CDR3, the DNA is TGTGCCAGTAGTATAGGTGCAGGGATTGTCTCCAATGAGCAGTTCTTC. The full variable domain, completed using reference TRBV19 and TRBJ2-1, is DGGITQSPKYLFRKEGQNVTLSCEQNLNHDAMYWYRQDPGQGLRLIYYSQIVNDFQKGDIAEGYSVSREKKESFPLTVTSAQKNPTAFYLCASSIGAGIVSNEQFFGPGTRLTVL.

The chain uses TRBV7-7 and TRBJ2-2; 8 positions agree with TRBD2. The length of the CDR3 is 17 residues. CDR1 SSHAT and CDR2 FNYEAQ come from the germline V gene (reference sequence). Trimming removed 1 base from V and 5 bases from J; junction bases left unmatched: 9. The CDR3 DNA reads as TGTGCCAGCAGCTTAGTACCAGCGGGAGAATGGACCGGGGAGCTGTTTTTT. Its translation is CASSLVPAGEWTGELFF.

This chain uses TRBV19 with TRBJ2-5, with 11 bases fitting TRBD2. After removal of 3 bases from V and 5 bases from J, the junction contained 11 bases not matched to a gene. Germline CDR1 reads LNHDA; CDR2 reads SQIVND (reference sequence). This CDR3 comprises 17 residues. The chain's CDR3 is CASSIGLAGGWQETQYF. CDR3 nucleotide sequence: TGTGCCAGTAGTATCGGGCTAGCGGGAGGTTGGCAGGAGACCCAGTACTTC.

This rearrangement joins TRBV6-5 to TRBJ2-3; 7 bases match TRBD2. The length of the CDR3 is 14 residues. V lost 0 bases to trimming and J lost 7 bases; unmatched junction nucleotides: 4. In germline, CDR1 is MNHEY, CDR2 SVGAGI. Here the CDR3 reads CASSYSGGRYTQYF. The CDR3 DNA reads TGTGCCAGCAGTTACTCGGGCGGGAGATATACGCAGTATTTT.

Note on this clone: The same CDR3 arises from other DNA sequences in this sample as well. The chain employs TRBV19 and TRBJ2-2; perhaps TRBD1 as D (6 bases). Trimming took off 4 bases at V and 1 base at J, with 13 bases between the two ends. The CDR3 is 16 amino acids. From germline, CDR1 is LNHDA and CDR2 SQIVND (reference sequence). CDR3 nucleotides: TGTGCCAGTAGTAGACCGACAGGAGGGAACACCGGGGAGCTGTTTTTT. This sequence encodes CASSRPTGGNTGELFF.

The chain employs TRBV19 and TRBJ2-2, with 11 nucleotides matching TRBD2. There are 14 residues in the CDR3. V shed 5 bases and J 7 bases; nucleotides not matched to a gene: 3. Germline CDR1 and CDR2: LNHDA and SQIVND (reference sequence). CDR3 residues: CASSLAGGRGELFF. DNA for the CDR3: TGTGCCAGTAGTTTAGCGGGAGGGCGCGGGGAGCTGTTTTTT.

The genes are TRBV5-1 and TRBJ1-1; D gene uncertain. Germline CDR1 reads SGHRS; CDR2 reads YFSETQ. V lost 3 bases and J 1 base, leaving 13 bases between the germline ends. The CDR3 consists of 15 residues. The CDR3 nucleotides read TGCGCCAGCAGCTCGATAAGTCAGGAGAACACTGAAGCTTTCTTT. This gives the protein CASSSISQENTEAFF.

This chain uses TRBV12-5 with TRBJ1-5; D uncertain. This CDR3 spans 16 amino acids. V lost 0 bases and J lost 0, with 9 bases in between. From germline, CDR1 is LGHNT and CDR2 FRNRAP. CDR3 in DNA: TGTGCTAGTGGTTTGGTAGGAGAGACTAGCAATCAGCCCCAGCATTTT. Translation gives CASGLVGETSNQPQHF. Together with reference TRBV12-5 and TRBJ1-5, the CDR3 gives the full variable domain: DARVTQTPRHKVTEMGQEVTMRCQPILGHNTVFWYRQTMMQGLELLAYFRNRAPLDDSGMPKDRFSAEMPDATLATLKIQPSEPRDSAVYFCASGLVGETSNQPQHFGDGTRLSIL.